The source of this T cell receptor beta chain is a study of CD8+ T cells in alopecia areata. Regarding the study as a whole: One nonresponder leaves baseline CD8+ expansion's link to response uncertain.

With regard to this clone: Its target is not known.

Once RNA had been extracted, it was reverse transcribed into cDNA to act as the sequencing template. TCRdb keeps only in-frame clones here, not all; method: immunoSEQ multiplex PCR. The repertoire holds some 200,000 clones, with roughly 40% as singletons. Treatment in this sample: oral pan-JAK inhibitor, 5-10 mg twice daily. Losses at the gene ends were 10 bases for V and 2 bases for J; bases not matched to a gene: 11. In germline, CDR1 is SGHTA, CDR2 FQGTGA. The CDR3 length is 15 residues. The source is a human donor with alopecia areata. V usage is TRBV7-3 and J usage is TRBJ2-3, with 8 bases lining up with TRBD2. The sample was CD4+ T cells sorted from blood, taken at roughly week 36, from a patient treated with tofacitinib. The CDR3 is CATQRETVYTDTQYF. CDR3 DNA sequence: TGTGCCACCCAGCGGGAGACCGTCTACACAGATACGCAGTATTTT. The full variable domain, with the rest looked up from reference TRBV7-3 and TRBJ2-3, is GAGVSQTPSNKVTEKGKYVELRCDPISGHTALYWYRQSLGQGPEFLIYFQGTGAADDSGLPNDRFFAVRPEGSVSTLKIQRTERGDSAVYLCATQRETVYTDTQYFGPGTRLTVL.